The 22 T cell receptor beta chains presented below share a single source sample, sequenced in a study of cytomegalovirus exposure and HLA in healthy donors. PCR used 60 Vbeta primers and 13 Jbeta primers. Assay: immunoSEQ multiplex PCR; the TCRdb copy retains only in-frame clones and omits some. The sample records 130,000 to 150,000 clones, about three quarters being singletons. The sequencing input was PBMCs. The receptors come from a man aged 40-55 years in good health and CMV-seropositive.

This rearrangement joins TRBV6-5 to TRBJ2-2; 10 nucleotides agree with TRBD2. This CDR3 is 15 amino acids long. CDR1 and CDR2 (germline): MNHEY, SVGAGI. With 6 bases clipped from V and 5 bases from J, the junction kept 6 bases outside the gene matches. CDR3 region: CASSLTSGSTGELFF. The CDR3 coding sequence is TGTGCCAGCAGCCTGACTAGCGGGTCGACCGGGGAGCTGTTTTTT.

The J gene is TRBJ1-5, the V gene TRBV10-3; tentative D call: TRBD1 (5 bases). Germline loops: CDR1 ENHRY, CDR2 SYGVKD. This CDR3 spans 17 amino acids. V lost 2 bases and J 3 bases, leaving 17 bases between the germline ends. CDR3 in amino acids: CAISEPTFGTPNQPQHF. CDR3 coding DNA: TGTGCCATCAGTGAGCCGACGTTCGGGACTCCCAATCAGCCCCAGCATTTT.

The chain carries TRBV7-3 and TRBJ2-1, with 8 bases matching TRBD2. Germline loops: CDR1 SGHTA, CDR2 FQGTGA. J lost 2 bases, V lost 5 bases, and 8 bases had no gene match. The CDR3 loop spans 16 amino acids. This CDR3 reads CASSAIASGPYNEQFF. The CDR3 DNA reads as TGTGCCAGCAGCGCAATAGCTAGCGGGCCCTACAATGAGCAGTTCTTC. Full variable domain (outside the CDR3, taken from reference TRBV7-3 and TRBJ2-1): GAGVSQTPSNKVTEKGKYVELRCDPISGHTALYWYRQSLGQGPEFLIYFQGTGAADDSGLPNDRFFAVRPEGSVSTLKIQRTERGDSAVYLCASSAIASGPYNEQFFGPGTRLTVL.

With regard to this clone: The sample has other DNA sequences that encode this CDR3 too. J is TRBJ1-4 and V is TRBV7-9, with D unresolved. The CDR3 runs 14 residues. Trimming cost V 3 bases and J 0 bases, with 5 bases left between them. Germline V CDR1 and CDR2: SEHNR, FQNEAQ (reference sequence). The CDR3 reads CASSFQATNEKLFF. The CDR3 nucleotides are TGTGCCAGCAGCTTCCAGGCAACTAATGAAAAACTGTTTTTT.

The chain carries TRBV28 and TRBJ2-7, with TRBD1 as a possible D gene (6 bases). With 8 bases removed from V and 3 bases from J, the gap between germline ends came to 17 bases. In germline, CDR1 is MDHEN, CDR2 SYDVKM. This CDR3 spans 14 amino acids. CDR3 sequence reads: CASLRGGHNYEQYF. In DNA, the CDR3 is TGTGCCAGCCTCCGAGGGGGACATAACTACGAGCAGTACTTC. The entire variable domain, with the rest obtained from reference TRBV28 and TRBJ2-7, is as follows: DVKVTQSSRYLVKRTGEKVFLECVQDMDHENMFWYRQDPGLGLRLIYFSYDVKMKEKGDIPEGYSVSREKKERFSLILESASTNQTSMYLCASLRGGHNYEQYFGPGTRLTVT.

The V and J genes are TRBV27 and TRBJ2-3; TRBD2 might be the D (6 bases). CDR3 length equals 15 residues. V lost 7 bases to trimming and J lost 1 base, with 15 bases between them. Germline V gene sequence: CDR1 MNHEY, CDR2 SMNVEV (reference sequence). The CDR3 DNA is TGTGCCAGCAACCGGCCATCGGGGGGCACAGATACGCAGTATTTT. It yields the protein CASNRPSGGTDTQYF.

There are a few counts of this clone. This chain links TRBV19 with TRBJ2-1; 9 nucleotides align to TRBD1. The junction had 14 bases not matched to a gene; V was cut back by 5 bases and J by 9 bases. Germline CDR1 is LNHDA and CDR2 is SQIVND (reference sequence). The CDR3 has 16 residues. CDR3 in amino acids: CASSGPGQGTGGEQFF. Here the CDR3 DNA reads TGTGCCAGTAGTGGACCGGGACAGGGCACAGGGGGTGAGCAGTTCTTC.

This clone was seen a handful of times. Its ends do not fully match the called genes, so a read error is possible. The chain uses TRBV7-9 and TRBJ2-7; weak D call: TRBD1 (5 bases). Per the germline V gene, CDR1 is SEHNR and CDR2 is FQNEAQ (reference sequence). The length of the CDR3 is 15 residues. The CDR3 loop reads CSSSPLGQSSYEQYF. CDR3 nucleotides: TGTTCCAGCAGTCCCCTGGGGCAGAGCTCCTACGAGCAGTACTTC.

The chain has TRBV6-1 and TRBJ1-5; a possible D gene is TRBD1 (6 bases). Germline assignment: CDR1 MNHNS and CDR2 SASEGT. V lost 5 bases and J lost 2, with 13 bases in between. The CDR3 totals 15 residues. The CDR3 here is CASSIQGLGNQPQHF. The DNA for the CDR3 is TGTGCCAGCAGTATACAGGGTTTGGGCAATCAGCCCCAGCATTTT.

The V and J genes are TRBV16 and TRBJ1-2; maybe TRBD1 (5 bases). V was cut by 4 bases and J by 6 bases, with 18 bases left in between. CDR1 KGHSY and CDR2 FQNENV come from the germline V gene. The CDR3 spans 15 residues. The CDR3 region is CASSPQLGGVDGYTF. The CDR3, as DNA: TGTGCCAGCAGCCCTCAGCTCGGGGGTGTTGATGGCTACACCTTC.

This clone was detected only a few times. CDR3 coding DNA: TGCAGCGTAACAGGGGTTAGGAATGAGCAGTTCTTC. It is translated as CSVTGVRNEQFF. The chain has TRBV29-1 and TRBJ2-1, with TRBD1 matching over 7 bases. From germline, CDR1 is SQVTM and CDR2 ANQGSEA. V shed 6 bases, J shed 7 bases, and the junction held 6 bases outside the gene matches. This CDR3 is 12 amino acids long.

The chain combines TRBV5-5 with TRBJ2-5, with D tentatively TRBD2 (6 bases). The germline V gene encodes CDR1 SGHKS and CDR2 YYEKEE (reference sequence). V shed 8 bases and J shed 5 bases, with 19 bases lying between them. The CDR3 is 14 amino acids. The chain's CDR3 is CASAAFLEGETQYF. For the CDR3, the DNA is TGTGCCAGTGCGGCCTTTCTGGAGGGGGAGACCCAGTACTTC. Together with reference TRBV5-5 and TRBJ2-5, the CDR3 gives the full variable domain: DAGVTQSPTHLIKTRGQQVTLRCSPISGHKSVSWYQQVLGQGPQFIFQYYEKEERGRGNFPDRFSARQFPNYSSELNVNALLLGDSALYLCASAAFLEGETQYFGPGTRLLVL.

Concerning this clone itself: A read error may produce the germline difference seen at one junction end. The V and J genes are TRBV7-9 and TRBJ2-7, with TRBD1 identical over 9 bases. CDR1 and CDR2 from the germline V gene are SEHNR and FQNEAQ (reference sequence). The CDR3 covers 18 residues. This chain's CDR3 is CSSSFGHPFGTGTLEQYF. CDR3 DNA: TGTTCCAGCAGCTTCGGTCATCCGTTCGGGACAGGGACTTTGGAGCAGTACTTC.

The chain uses TRBV6-1 and TRBJ1-5, with a tentative D call TRBD1 (6 bases). Germline CDR1 reads MNHNS; CDR2 reads SASEGT. The CDR3 is made up of 20 amino acids. Trimming removed 3 bases from V and 7 bases from J, with 31 bases in between. The CDR3 DNA is TGTGCCAGCAGTGATACGCCGACCCTGGACAGATTTGGAATTATGCAGCCCCAGCATTTT. Translation gives CASSDTPTLDRFGIMQPQHF.

V gene TRBV28 combines with J gene TRBJ1-3, with D unclear. The ends were cut back, 5 bases at V and 0 bases at J, with 17 bases in the middle. CDR1 MDHEN and CDR2 SYDVKM come from the germline V gene. This CDR3 is built from 17 residues. The CDR3: CASSPLTRGFSGNTIYF. CDR3 in DNA: TGTGCCAGCAGTCCCCTCACAAGAGGATTCTCTGGAAACACCATATATTTT.

The rearrangement uses TRBV7-9 and TRBJ1-2; unclear D gene. This CDR3 comprises 13 residues. V was trimmed by 4 bases and J by 6 bases, leaving 12 bases between them. The germline CDR1 and CDR2 sequences are SEHNR and FQNEAQ (reference sequence). This CDR3 is CASSSADGNGYTF. The CDR3 DNA reads TGTGCCAGCAGCTCTGCGGACGGGAATGGCTACACCTTC.

The chain carries TRBV5-1 and TRBJ2-3, with TRBD1 identical over 7 bases. The germline V gene encodes CDR1 SGHRS and CDR2 YFSETQ. The V and J ends lost 0 bases and 0 bases, in that order; junction bases with no gene match: 1. The CDR3 is made up of 15 amino acids. The CDR3 loop reads CASSLAGQSTDTQYF. The CDR3 DNA sequence: TGCGCCAGCAGCTTGGCGGGACAGAGCACAGATACGCAGTATTTT.

The rearrangement uses TRBV7-2 and TRBJ2-7; 8 bases match TRBD2. CDR1 is SGHTA and CDR2 is FQGNSA in the germline V gene. V shed 4 bases and J 6 bases; nucleotides not matched to a gene: 20. The CDR3 runs 18 residues. The DNA for the CDR3 is TGTGCCAGCAGCTCACCGGCTAGCGGGTTCTTGGGAGTACGCGAGCAGTACTTC. It is translated as CASSSPASGFLGVREQYF.

This clone has a handful of counts. J is TRBJ2-7 and V is TRBV5-6, with 10 bases fitting TRBD1. V was pared by 4 bases and J by 0 bases, with 16 bases of the junction left unmatched. CDR3 length equals 19 residues. From germline, CDR1 is SGHDT and CDR2 YYEEEE. CDR3 in DNA: TGTGCCAGCAGCATCCTCCGGGACAGGGGCCTTCAAAGCTCCTACGAGCAGTACTTC. It codes for CASSILRDRGLQSSYEQYF.

This rearrangement joins TRBV7-6 to TRBJ2-2; D remains unclear. Germline CDR1 SGHVS, CDR2 FNYEAQ. The V end lost 1 base, the J end lost 2 bases, and 8 bases lay between the germline ends. This CDR3 comprises 15 residues. The chain's CDR3 is CASSLELLNTGELFF. CDR3 bases: TGTGCCAGCAGCTTAGAACTTCTAAACACCGGGGAGCTGTTTTTT.

V usage is TRBV7-9 and J usage is TRBJ1-5, with a tentative D call TRBD1 (6 bases). This CDR3 spans 15 amino acids. Germline assignment: CDR1 SEHNR and CDR2 FQNEAQ (reference sequence). The V and J ends lost 5 bases and 4 bases respectively, with 15 bases between them. The CDR3: CASSPVGGPNQPQHF. CDR3 in DNA: TGTGCCAGCAGCCCCGTGGGGGGGCCTAATCAGCCCCAGCATTTT.

The chain recombines TRBV30 with TRBJ2-7, with no clear D. Germline-derived CDR1 and CDR2 are GTSNPN and SVGIG (reference sequence). The length of the CDR3 is 13 residues. V lost 0 bases to trimming and J lost 4 bases, with 10 bases between them. The CDR3 protein is CAWSVDFPYEQYF. The CDR3 region has the DNA TGTGCCTGGAGTGTTGACTTCCCGTACGAGCAGTACTTC.